This is a list of T cell receptor beta chains from one sample in a study of T cells in Graves' hyperthyroidism and ophthalmopathy. One entry per CDR3 protein results from TCRdb running MiXCR on the multiplex PCR reads. Of 500,000 to 750,000 distinct CDR3 sequences in the sample, less than 20% were seen once. Sequenced sample: blood. The receptors were gathered from a woman younger than 45 with Graves' hyperthyroidism. Both conserved end residues are trimmed from each CDR3. The order of the fields is V gene, J gene, CDR3 protein.

>TRBV29-1|TRBJ2-3
SVDMFLGTSTDTQY
>TRBV6-7|TRBJ2-1
ASSRAEDGHSFSYNEQF
>TRBV30|TRBJ2-7
AWSPGTQTYEQY
>TRBV4-1|TRBJ1-1
ASSQGTRTKGANTEAF
>TRBV20-1|TRBJ2-5
SARRLAGGETQY
>TRBV7-9|TRBJ2-5
ASSLLVAGGQETQY
>TRBV18|TRBJ2-7
ASSNDGQSSYEQY
>TRBV3-1|TRBJ2-1
ASSPLAGELYNEQF
>TRBV20-1|TRBJ2-5
SAPGLGQETQY
>TRBV28|TRBJ1-5
ASISTPIGAQH
>TRBV20-1|TRBJ2-7
SARVAGGPEEQY
>TRBV5-6|TRBJ1-1
ASSLLGQGWVITEAF
>TRBV7-9|TRBJ2-3
ASSTSLAGEVTDTQY
>TRBV7-2|TRBJ1-1
ASSVGQTHTEAF
>TRBV18|TRBJ1-4
ASSKGGTNEKLF
>TRBV6-1|TRBJ2-7
ASSWGQGGVEQY
>TRBV5-1|TRBJ2-1
ASSAWSSSGTVLGNEQF
>TRBV6-1|TRBJ2-7
ASRRQYEQY